Listed below are T cell receptor beta chains from one sample, sequenced in a study of pediatric ulcerative colitis. Data came from immunoSEQ multiplex PCR; TCRdb stores just in-frame clones and leaves some out. The repertoire consists of 40,000 to 55,000 clones, with more than 60% occurring once and the leading ten covering over 3%. Input material: gut tissue. The origin of the receptors is a girl aged 10 to 17 with moderate ulcerative colitis. CDR3s include the opening cysteine and the closing phenylalanine or tryptophan. The order of the fields is J gene, V gene, CDR3 protein.

>TRBJ1-6|TRBV7-9
CASSSGGDSPLHF
>TRBJ2-7|TRBV7-9
CASSTISYEQYF
>TRBJ1-1|TRBV4-1
CASSQDTQGGTEAFF
>TRBJ2-3|TRBV5-8
CASSLVVGSADTQYF
>TRBJ1-5|TRBV4-1
CASSQERRGGQVFQPQHF
>TRBJ1-1|TRBV5-5
CASSLGRNTEAFF
>TRBJ2-7|TRBV5-1
CASSLKNQGLSYEQYF
>TRBJ1-1|TRBV11-2
CASSLAPGAWAFF
>TRBJ2-2|TRBV5-1
CASSILAGVNTGELFF
>TRBJ2-7|TRBV7-2
CASSLAQGYEQYF
>TRBJ1-6|TRBV25-1
CASSEYGSYNSPLHF
>TRBJ2-7|TRBV5-1
CASSLAGGATYEQYF
>TRBJ2-2|TRBV4-2
CASSHAIGHLVNTGELFF
>TRBJ1-1|TRBV30
CAWSRTGGEAFF
>TRBJ2-7|TRBV5-1
CASSTGGAAFSYEQYF
>TRBJ1-2|TRBV7-9
CASSFGDTGYTF
>TRBJ1-5|TRBV18
CASSLTRSNQPQHF
>TRBJ1-1|TRBV7-9
CASRHRDRETEAFF
>TRBJ1-2|TRBV27
CASGFRGRHGYTF
>TRBJ1-5|TRBV10-2
CASSASFQGASNQPQHF
>TRBJ2-7|TRBV5-1
CASSAGRLPGEQYF
>TRBJ2-5|TRBV28
CASTSGKVKETQYF
>TRBJ2-5|TRBV2
CASGGGRIETQYF
>TRBJ2-7|TRBV5-1
CASSLGIPPYSYEQYF
>TRBJ2-7|TRBV4-1
CASTFRTGPYEQYF
>TRBJ1-2|TRBV4-1
CASSQGRGLGGYTF